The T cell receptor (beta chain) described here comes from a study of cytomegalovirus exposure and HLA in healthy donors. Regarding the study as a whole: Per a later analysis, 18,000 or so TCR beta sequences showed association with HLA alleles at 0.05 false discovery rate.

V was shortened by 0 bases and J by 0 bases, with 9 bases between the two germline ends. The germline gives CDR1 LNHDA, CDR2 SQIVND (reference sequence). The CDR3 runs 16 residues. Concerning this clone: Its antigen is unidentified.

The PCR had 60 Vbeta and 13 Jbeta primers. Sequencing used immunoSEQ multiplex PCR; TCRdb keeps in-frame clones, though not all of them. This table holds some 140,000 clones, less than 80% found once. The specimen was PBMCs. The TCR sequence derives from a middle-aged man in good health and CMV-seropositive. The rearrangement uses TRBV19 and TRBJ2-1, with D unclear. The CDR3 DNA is TGTGCCAGTAGTATAGACAGCGCGAGCTCCTACAATGAGCAGTTCTTC. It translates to CASSIDSASSYNEQFF.